This is a list of T cell receptor beta chains from one sample in a study of CD8 T cells in ankylosing spondylitis. TCRdb re-called the 5' RACE reads through MiXCR, storing one row per CDR3 protein. The data contain about 130,000 distinct CDR3 sequences, roughly 15% of them singletons. What was sequenced was blood, either unsorted or a sorted T cell fraction (not recorded which). These receptors all come from a male donor with ankylosing spondylitis. CDR3s include the opening cysteine and the closing phenylalanine or tryptophan. Each record gives: V gene, D gene, J gene, CDR3 protein. A D gene is named only where the DNA matches it firmly.

TRBV29-1	TRBD2	TRBJ2-1	CSGTTEREGNNEQFF
TRBV5-8	TRBD1	TRBJ2-7	CASSGSTGIGYEQYF
TRBV28	TRBD1	TRBJ1-1	CASSTGTGEGWNTEAFF
TRBV2	.	TRBJ2-1	CASSEILEQFF
TRBV12-3/TRBV12-4	.	TRBJ1-1	CASSADQRNTEAFF
TRBV2	TRBD2	TRBJ2-7	CASSEALLAGPPRSYEQYF
TRBV24-1	.	TRBJ2-5	CATSDVGRETQYF
TRBV20-1	.	TRBJ2-7	CSALSRLSSYEQYF
TRBV5-1	TRBD2	TRBJ2-5	CASSLTSAQETQYF
TRBV27	.	TRBJ2-1	CASSSHINEQFF
TRBV28	TRBD2	TRBJ2-5	CASLRREGRETQYF
TRBV27	.	TRBJ1-2	CASSFSTLGGYTF
TRBV15	.	TRBJ2-1	CATSRDPSANEQFF
TRBV3-1	.	TRBJ2-2	CASSAYRVDGELFF
TRBV7-9	TRBD2	TRBJ2-1	CASSLAGLEGNEQFF
TRBV12-3/TRBV12-4	.	TRBJ1-1	CASSFKTAYEAFF
TRBV20-1	.	TRBJ2-5	CSAAAFRLRTQYF
TRBV7-9	TRBD2	TRBJ2-7	CASSSASGDSYEQYF
TRBV24-1	.	TRBJ1-1	CATSVLPKGTEAFF
TRBV4-1	.	TRBJ2-1	CASSQDMADAPISYNEQFF
TRBV27	.	TRBJ2-2	CASSFVRSLNTGELFF
TRBV19	.	TRBJ2-2	CASNPSWGHTGELFF
TRBV28	.	TRBJ2-2	CASSFSRGTGELFF
TRBV20-1	.	TRBJ1-2	CSASQGNYGYTF
TRBV20-1	.	TRBJ2-1	CSARDPSNNEQFF
TRBV7-3	.	TRBJ2-7	CASSPGVGSRDEQYF
TRBV5-1	.	TRBJ2-5	CASSLGGQAKETQYF
TRBV6-5	TRBD1	TRBJ2-7	CASSYDRATYEQYF
TRBV27	.	TRBJ2-5	CASSLGAGVIKETQYF
TRBV9	TRBD2	TRBJ2-1	CASSASGSSYNEQFF
TRBV27	.	TRBJ1-2	CASSLFGGTYGYTF
TRBV28	.	TRBJ2-1	CASTTVSVNEQFF
TRBV10-3	.	TRBJ2-5	CAISGSEETQYF
TRBV2	.	TRBJ2-7	CASSEAGRGYEQYF
TRBV2	.	TRBJ2-7	CAAEDNSYEQYF
TRBV12-3/TRBV12-4	TRBD2	TRBJ2-3	CASSSGTSKDTQYF
TRBV12-3/TRBV12-4	.	TRBJ2-5	CASSFGETQYF
TRBV5-1	.	TRBJ1-1	CASSLVGAGRANTEAFF
TRBV11-1	TRBD2	TRBJ2-3	CASSLTAGASLLGPDTQYF
TRBV29-1	TRBD1	TRBJ1-1	CSVEDPGQGGEAFF
TRBV27	.	TRBJ2-1	CASSLILGGHEQFF
TRBV2	.	TRBJ2-7	CASSGSWGAIRSEQYF
TRBV6-2/TRBV6-3	.	TRBJ1-1	CATRGGTEAFF
TRBV5-1	.	TRBJ2-2	CASSFGPHTGELFF
TRBV9	.	TRBJ1-6	CASSVGGAGGSPLHF
TRBV5-1	.	TRBJ2-7	CASSLNNEQYF
TRBV12-3/TRBV12-4	.	TRBJ2-2	CASMGGGELFF
TRBV11-2	TRBD1	TRBJ2-2	CALTGGGTGELFF
TRBV18	.	TRBJ1-2	CASSPPGLGGYTF
TRBV29-1	.	TRBJ2-7	CSVYVGYTYEQYF
TRBV11-2	.	TRBJ2-3	CASSLEGTGSTDTQYF
TRBV20-1	TRBD2	TRBJ2-7	CSAKLAGIYEQYF
TRBV5-1	TRBD2	TRBJ2-1	CASSLRTSLYNEQFF
TRBV28	.	TRBJ2-7	CASSPRQKSYYEQYF
TRBV29-1	.	TRBJ1-2	CSVIHAENYGYTF